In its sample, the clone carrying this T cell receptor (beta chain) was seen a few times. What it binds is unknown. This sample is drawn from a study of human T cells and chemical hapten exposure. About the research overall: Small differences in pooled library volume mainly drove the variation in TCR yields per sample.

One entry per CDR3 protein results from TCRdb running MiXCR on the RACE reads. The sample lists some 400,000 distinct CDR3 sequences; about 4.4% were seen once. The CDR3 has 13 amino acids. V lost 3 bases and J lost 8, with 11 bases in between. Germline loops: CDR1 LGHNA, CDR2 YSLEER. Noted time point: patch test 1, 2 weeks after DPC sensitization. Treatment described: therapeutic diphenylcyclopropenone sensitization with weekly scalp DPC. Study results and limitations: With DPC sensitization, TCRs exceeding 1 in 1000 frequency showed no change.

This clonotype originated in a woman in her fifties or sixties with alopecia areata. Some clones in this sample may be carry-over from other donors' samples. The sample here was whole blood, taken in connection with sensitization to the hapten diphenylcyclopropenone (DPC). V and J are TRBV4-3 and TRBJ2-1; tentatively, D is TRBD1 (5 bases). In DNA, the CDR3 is TGCGCCAGCAGCCACAGGGTTTGGGATGAGCAGTTCTTC. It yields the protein CASSHRVWDEQFF.